A single T cell receptor (beta chain) is shown here with its context. The antigen remains unidentified. V was shortened by 4 bases and J by 6 bases, with 16 bases between the two germline ends. The CDR3 is 16 residues long. The germline V gene has CDR1 KGHSH and CDR2 LQKENI. The sample is drawn from a study of T-cell memory formation after mild COVID-19. The wider study: TCR clustering was largely donor specific.

Study outcomes and limitations: Mainly in CM and EM were contracting CD4+ clones; CD8+ were in EMRA.

cDNA libraries for TCR alpha and TCR beta, carrying sample barcodes and UMIs, came from 5'RACE with constant-segment primers. TCRdb ran MiXCR on the 5' RACE reads and lists one entry per CDR3 protein. This table holds roughly 150,000 distinct CDR3 sequences, about 14% found once. The rearrangement uses TRBV18 and TRBJ1-6; maybe TRBD1 (6 bases). Sequenced input: PBMCs or a T cell subset sorted from them (not recorded which). The clonotype comes from an adult woman who had mild COVID-19 (a few samples of this study predate the infection). Cell type and time point are not known. DNA for the CDR3: TGTGCCAGCTCACTCGACCCGACAGGCCTTAATTCACCCCTCCACTTT. Its translation is CASSLDPTGLNSPLHF.